A single sample is the source of the 17 T cell receptor beta chains below, sequenced in a study of Graves' ophthalmopathy and Graves' hyperthyroidism. For repertoire sequencing, the TCR beta CDR3 regions were amplified from RNA transcripts. First-round RT-PCR relied on HTBI primers, and a second-round multiplex PCR came next. TCRdb called the multiplex PCR reads again in MiXCR, with one record for every CDR3 protein. The data show around 1.1 million distinct CDR3 sequences, with about 38% seen just once and 8.5% to 14% held by the top ten. Specimen: peripheral blood or thyroid tissue (not recorded which). The receptor set was obtained from an adult man with Graves' hyperthyroidism.

There are a few counts of this clonotype. The chain is built from TRBV12-3 or TRBV12-4 and TRBJ2-7; D gene ambiguous. V was shortened by 2 bases and J by 6 bases, with 11 bases between the two germline ends. The CDR3 has 13 residues. CDR3 loop: CASSLIGRSEQYF. In DNA form, the CDR3 reads TGTGCCAGCAGTTTAATCGGCCGGAGCGAGCAGTACTTC.

This clonotype came up a few times. The CDR3 spells CSAADRVREQYF. The CDR3 DNA sequence: TGCAGTGCTGCGGACAGGGTCCGCGAGCAGTACTTC. The V call is TRBV20-1, the J call TRBJ2-7; 8 bases are a match to TRBD1. This CDR3 has 12 residues. Germline values: CDR1 DFQATT, CDR2 SNEGSKA (reference sequence). Losses at the gene ends were 5 bases for V and 6 bases for J; bases not matched to a gene: 6.

The CDR3: CASSLDSGGGDTQYF. The DNA of the CDR3 is TGTGCCAGCAGCTTGGATTCCGGGGGGGGAGATACGCAGTATTTT. The gene calls are TRBV5-6 and TRBJ2-3, with 8 bases matching TRBD2. CDR1 is SGHDT and CDR2 is YYEEEE in the germline V gene. With 0 bases clipped from V and 5 bases from J, the junction kept 5 bases outside the gene matches. This CDR3 has 15 amino acids.

The rearrangement joins TRBV7-9 to TRBJ2-7; D is unclear. Trimming removed 2 bases from V and 2 bases from J, with 10 bases in between. The germline CDR1 and CDR2 sequences are SEHNR and FQNEAQ (reference sequence). The length of the CDR3 is 14 residues. CDR3 sequence: CASSLFSGPYEQYF. Written as DNA, the CDR3 is TGTGCCAGCAGCTTATTTTCGGGTCCCTACGAGCAGTACTTC.

This clonotype was detected many times. The V and J genes are TRBV7-8 and TRBJ1-5; 7 positions agree with TRBD1. The CDR3 covers 13 residues. V lost 5 bases, J lost 3 bases, and 1 base stayed unmatched. In germline, CDR1 is SGHVS, CDR2 FQNEAQ. The CDR3, as DNA: TGTGCCAGCAGCACAGGGGTCAATCAGCCCCAGCATTTT. Translated: CASSTGVNQPQHF.

The chain combines TRBV4-3 with TRBJ2-7; the match to TRBD2 covers 8 bases. V gave up 0 bases and J gave up 6 bases; unmatched junction bases: 13. The CDR3 consists of 17 residues. Germline lookup yields CDR1 LGHNA and CDR2 YSLEER. The CDR3 DNA is TGCGCCAGCAGCCAAGACCGGGTTTGTCGGGGGGGTTGCGAGCAGTACTTC. Translation gives CASSQDRVCRGGCEQYF.

This clonotype was detected ten times or more. The rearrangement joins TRBV5-8 to TRBJ1-4, with D hard to call. Trimming pared 5 bases from V and 2 bases from J, leaving 19 bases between. Germline values: CDR1 SGHTS, CDR2 YDEGEE. The CDR3 sequence is 17 residues long. The CDR3 DNA is TGTGCCAGCAGTCCCGACGGACTAGCTCCCACTAATGAAAAACTGTTTTTT. As protein: CASSPDGLAPTNEKLFF.

J is TRBJ1-5 and V is TRBV6-5, with 7 bases fitting TRBD1. Germline CDR1 is MNHEY and CDR2 is SVGAGI. Trimming took 5 bases from V and 1 from J; bases not matched to a gene: 5. The CDR3 is made up of 15 amino acids. The CDR3 nucleotides read TGTGCCAGCAGTGCGGGACAGCGCAGCAATCAGCCCCAGCATTTT. Its protein product is CASSAGQRSNQPQHF.

This clonotype was detected a few times. The chain is built from TRBV6-6 and TRBJ1-2, with D unclear. Germline V gene sequence: CDR1 MNHNY, CDR2 SVGAGI (reference sequence). The CDR3 spans 15 residues. V gave up 8 bases and J gave up 1 base, with 17 bases separating them. The CDR3 region has the DNA TGTGCCAGCTCCCCGACGTCCGGGAGTAACTATGGCTACACCTTC. Encoded protein: CASSPTSGSNYGYTF.

J is TRBJ2-7 and V is TRBV7-2; possible D gene TRBD2, 5 bases. Germline V gene lookup returns CDR1 SGHTA and CDR2 FQGNSA. This CDR3 is 14 amino acids long. Trimming took off 1 base at V and 3 bases at J, with 10 bases between the two ends. CDR3 sequence reads: CASSLVTGNYEQYF. For the CDR3, the DNA is TGTGCCAGCAGCTTAGTCACCGGGAACTACGAGCAGTACTTC.

The gene calls are TRBV10-3 and TRBJ1-5; 12 bases line up with TRBD1. The J segment lost 6 bases and the V segment lost 7 bases, leaving 4 bases of the junction unmatched. CDR3 length: 14 residues. Germline lookup yields CDR1 ENHRY and CDR2 SYGVKD. The CDR3 here is CAITGTGGSQPQHF. CDR3 nucleotides: TGTGCCATCACCGGGACAGGGGGCAGTCAGCCCCAGCATTTT.

Many counts were recorded for this clonotype. V gene TRBV7-7 combines with J gene TRBJ1-1; the D is unclear. The V end was cut by 5 bases, the J end by 0 bases, with 7 bases between. The germline gives CDR1 SSHAT, CDR2 FNYEAQ (reference sequence). This CDR3 comprises 13 residues. Here the CDR3 reads CASSAKVNTEAFF. CDR3 bases: TGTGCCAGCAGCGCAAAGGTGAACACTGAAGCTTTCTTT.

The chain combines TRBV6-5 with TRBJ2-7, with a weak D call TRBD2 (5 bases). This CDR3 has 15 residues. CDR1 is MNHEY, CDR2 SVGAGI, per germline. V shed 6 bases and J shed 5 bases, with 20 bases lying between them. The chain's CDR3 is CASSPSPGRPDEQYF. DNA of the CDR3: TGTGCCAGCAGCCCTAGCCCGGGCAGGCCGGACGAGCAGTACTTC.

The J gene is TRBJ1-4, the V gene TRBV2; 7 bases are shared with TRBD1. This CDR3 has 14 amino acids. The germline V gene encodes CDR1 SNHLY and CDR2 FYNNEI. J was trimmed by 7 bases and V by 5 bases; bases with no gene match: 7. The CDR3 spells CASSTLYRGEKLFF. The CDR3, as DNA: TGTGCCAGCAGTACCCTCTACAGGGGTGAAAAACTGTTTTTT.

This clonotype was picked up many times. Here the CDR3 reads CATRGLDEKLFF. The CDR3 DNA follows: TGTGCCACCAGGGGGCTCGACGAAAAACTGTTTTTT. This sequence joins TRBV15 and TRBJ1-4, with D possibly TRBD1 on 5 matching bases. CDR1 and CDR2 (germline): LNHNV, YYDKDF (reference sequence). The CDR3 runs 12 residues. V was cut by 6 bases and J by 8 bases, with 10 bases left in between.

In this sample, this clonotype turned up many times. The chain uses TRBV11-2 and TRBJ1-4; unclear D gene. Germline CDR1 reads SGHAT; CDR2 reads FQNNGV. V was shortened by 5 bases and J by 8 bases, with 9 bases between the two germline ends. The length of the CDR3 is 12 residues. The CDR3 is CASSRRGEKLFF. The CDR3 nucleotides are TGTGCCAGCAGCAGACGGGGAGAAAAACTGTTTTTT. The full variable domain, completed using reference TRBV11-2 and TRBJ1-4, is EAGVAQSPRYKIIEKRQSVAFWCNPISGHATLYWYQQILGQGPKLLIQFQNNGVVDDSQLPKDRFSAERLKGVDSTLKIQPAKLEDSAVYLCASSRRGEKLFFGSGTQLSVL.

A few counts support this clonotype. The rearrangement links TRBV14 to TRBJ2-2; D might be TRBD2 (5 bases). Germline loops: CDR1 SGHDN, CDR2 FVKESK. V was trimmed by 4 bases and J by 6 bases, leaving 15 bases between them. The CDR3 consists of 15 residues. The CDR3 nucleotides read TGTGCCAGCAGCCCATACACTAGAGGATCCGGGGAGCTGTTTTTT. It codes for CASSPYTRGSGELFF.